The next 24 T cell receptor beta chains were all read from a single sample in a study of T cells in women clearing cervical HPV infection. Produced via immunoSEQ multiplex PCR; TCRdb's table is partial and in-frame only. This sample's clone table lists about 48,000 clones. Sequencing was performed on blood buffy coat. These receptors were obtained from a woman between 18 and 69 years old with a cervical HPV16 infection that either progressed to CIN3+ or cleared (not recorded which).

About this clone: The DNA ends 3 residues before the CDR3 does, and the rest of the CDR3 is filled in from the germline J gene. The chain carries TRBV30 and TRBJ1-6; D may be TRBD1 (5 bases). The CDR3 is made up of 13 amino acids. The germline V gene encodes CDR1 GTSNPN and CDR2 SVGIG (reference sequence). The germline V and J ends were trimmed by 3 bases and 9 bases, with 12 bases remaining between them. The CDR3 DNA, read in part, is TGTGCCTGGAGGGGTACAGGCATTTCACCC. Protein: CAWRGTGISP. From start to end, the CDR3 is CAWRGTGISPLHF.

The DNA read from the CDR3 is TGTGCCAGCAGTGCCGGGACAGGGGGATTCTACGAG. Protein product: CASSAGTGGFYE. The CDR3 reads in full as CASSAGTGGFYEQYF. This chain connects TRBV25-1 to TRBJ2-7; 11 bases are a match to TRBD1. Read data end 3 residues before the CDR3 end; the end is taken from the germline J gene. V lost 4 bases to trimming and J lost 3 bases; unmatched junction nucleotides: 5. Germline-derived CDR1 and CDR2 are MGHDK and SYGVNS. This CDR3 region has 15 residues.

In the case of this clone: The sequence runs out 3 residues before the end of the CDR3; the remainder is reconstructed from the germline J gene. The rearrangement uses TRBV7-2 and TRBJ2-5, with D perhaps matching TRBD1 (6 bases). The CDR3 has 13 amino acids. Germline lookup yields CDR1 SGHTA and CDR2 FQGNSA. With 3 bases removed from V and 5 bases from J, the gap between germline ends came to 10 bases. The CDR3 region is CASSFQGWETQYF. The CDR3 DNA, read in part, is TGTGCCAGCAGCTTCCAGGGGTGGGAGACC.

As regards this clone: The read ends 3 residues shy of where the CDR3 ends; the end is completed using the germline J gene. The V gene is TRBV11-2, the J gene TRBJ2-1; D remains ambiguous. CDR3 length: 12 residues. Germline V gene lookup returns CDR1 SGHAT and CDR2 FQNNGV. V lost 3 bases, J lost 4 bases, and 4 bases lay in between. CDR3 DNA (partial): TGTGCCAGCAGCTTCATGTACAATGAG. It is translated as CASSFMYNE. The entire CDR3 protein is CASSFMYNEQFF.

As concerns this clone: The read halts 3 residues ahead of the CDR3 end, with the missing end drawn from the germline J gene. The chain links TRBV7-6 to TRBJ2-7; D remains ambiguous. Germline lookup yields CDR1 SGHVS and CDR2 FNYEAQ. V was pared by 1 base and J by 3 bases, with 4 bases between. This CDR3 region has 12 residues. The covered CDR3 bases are TGTGCCAGCAGCTTAGACTTCTACGAG. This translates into CASSLDFYE. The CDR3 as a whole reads CASSLDFYEQYF.

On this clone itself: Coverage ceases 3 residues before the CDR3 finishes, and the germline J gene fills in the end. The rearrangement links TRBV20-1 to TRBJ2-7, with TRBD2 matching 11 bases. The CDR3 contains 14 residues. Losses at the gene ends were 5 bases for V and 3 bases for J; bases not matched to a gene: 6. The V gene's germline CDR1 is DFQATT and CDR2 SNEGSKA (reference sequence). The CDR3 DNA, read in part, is TGCAGTGCTTTGGGACTAGCGGCCAGCTACGAG. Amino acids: CSALGLAASYE. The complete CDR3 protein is CSALGLAASYEQYF.

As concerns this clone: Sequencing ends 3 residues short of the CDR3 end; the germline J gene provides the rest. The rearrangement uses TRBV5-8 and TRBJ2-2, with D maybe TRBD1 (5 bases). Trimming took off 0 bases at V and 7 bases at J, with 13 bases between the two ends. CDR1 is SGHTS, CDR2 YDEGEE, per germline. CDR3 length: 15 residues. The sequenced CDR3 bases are TGTGCCAGCAGCTTGGGACAGCCCTCAGGCGGGGAG. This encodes CASSLGQPSGGE. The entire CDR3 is CASSLGQPSGGELFF.

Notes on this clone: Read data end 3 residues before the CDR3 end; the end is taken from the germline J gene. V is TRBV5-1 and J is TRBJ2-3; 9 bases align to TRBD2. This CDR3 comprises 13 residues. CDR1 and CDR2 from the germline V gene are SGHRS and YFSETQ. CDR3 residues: CASSLEGTSPQYF. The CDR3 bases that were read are TGCGCCAGCAGCTTGGAGGGGACTAGCCCG.

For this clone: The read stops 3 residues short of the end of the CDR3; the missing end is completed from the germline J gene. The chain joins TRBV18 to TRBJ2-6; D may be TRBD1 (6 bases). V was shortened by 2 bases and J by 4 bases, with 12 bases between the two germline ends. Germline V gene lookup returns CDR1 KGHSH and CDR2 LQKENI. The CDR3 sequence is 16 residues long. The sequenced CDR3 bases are TGTGCCAGCTCACCAAGGCCAGGGGCCGGGGCCAACGTC. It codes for CASSPRPGAGANV. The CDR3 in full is CASSPRPGAGANVLTF.

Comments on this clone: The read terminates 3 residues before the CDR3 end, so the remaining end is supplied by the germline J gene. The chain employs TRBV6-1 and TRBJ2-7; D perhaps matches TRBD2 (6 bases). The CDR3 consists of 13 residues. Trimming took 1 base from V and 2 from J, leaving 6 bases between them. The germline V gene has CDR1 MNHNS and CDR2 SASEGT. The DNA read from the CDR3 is TGTGCCAGCAGTGAAGGCGGGGCCTACGAG. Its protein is CASSEGGAYE. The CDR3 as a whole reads CASSEGGAYEQYF.

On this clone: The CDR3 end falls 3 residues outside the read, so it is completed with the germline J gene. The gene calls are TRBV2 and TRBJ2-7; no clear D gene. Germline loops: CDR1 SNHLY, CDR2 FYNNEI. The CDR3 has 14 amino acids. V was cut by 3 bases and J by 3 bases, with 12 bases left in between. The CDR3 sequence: CASSEEKLGYEQYF. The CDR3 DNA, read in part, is TGTGCCAGCAGTGAGGAGAAGCTAGGCTACGAG.

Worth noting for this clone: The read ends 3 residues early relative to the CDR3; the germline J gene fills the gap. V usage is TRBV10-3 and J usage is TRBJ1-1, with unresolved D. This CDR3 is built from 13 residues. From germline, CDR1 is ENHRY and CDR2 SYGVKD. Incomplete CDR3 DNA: TGTGCCACCTACCCCAGCGGCCTGGGGGAA. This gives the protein CATYPSGLGE. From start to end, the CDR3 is CATYPSGLGEAFF.

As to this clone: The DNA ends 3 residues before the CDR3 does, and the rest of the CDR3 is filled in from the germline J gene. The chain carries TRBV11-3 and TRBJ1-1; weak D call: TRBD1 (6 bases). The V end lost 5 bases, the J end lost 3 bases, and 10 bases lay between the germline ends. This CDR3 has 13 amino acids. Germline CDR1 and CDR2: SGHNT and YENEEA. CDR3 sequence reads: CASSRDTYTEAFF. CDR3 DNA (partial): TGTGCCAGCAGCCGGGACACTTACACTGAA.

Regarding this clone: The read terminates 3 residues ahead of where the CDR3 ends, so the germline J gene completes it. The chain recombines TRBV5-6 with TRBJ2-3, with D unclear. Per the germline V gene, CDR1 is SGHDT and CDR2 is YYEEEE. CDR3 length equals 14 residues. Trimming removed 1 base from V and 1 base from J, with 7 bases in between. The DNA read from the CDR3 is TGTGCCAGCAGCTTGAGGGCTGGCACAGATACG. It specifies CASSLRAGTDT. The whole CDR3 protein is CASSLRAGTDTQYF.

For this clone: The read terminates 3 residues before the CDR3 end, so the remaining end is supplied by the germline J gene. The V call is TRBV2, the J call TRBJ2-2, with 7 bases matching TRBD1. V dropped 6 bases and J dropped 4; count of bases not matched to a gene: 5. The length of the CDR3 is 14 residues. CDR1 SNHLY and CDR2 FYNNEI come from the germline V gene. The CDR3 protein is CASRNRGSTGELFF. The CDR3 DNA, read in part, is TGTGCCAGCAGGAACAGGGGCTCCACCGGGGAG.

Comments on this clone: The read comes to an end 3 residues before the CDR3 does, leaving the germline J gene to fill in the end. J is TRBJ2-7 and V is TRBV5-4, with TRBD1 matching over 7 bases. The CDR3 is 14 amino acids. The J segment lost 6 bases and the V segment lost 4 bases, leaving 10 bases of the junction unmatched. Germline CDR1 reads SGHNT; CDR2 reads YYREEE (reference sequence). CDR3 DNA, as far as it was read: TGTGCCAGCAGCCCAATTGTGGCAGGGGGCGAG. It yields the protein CASSPIVAGGE. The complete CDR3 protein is CASSPIVAGGEQYF.

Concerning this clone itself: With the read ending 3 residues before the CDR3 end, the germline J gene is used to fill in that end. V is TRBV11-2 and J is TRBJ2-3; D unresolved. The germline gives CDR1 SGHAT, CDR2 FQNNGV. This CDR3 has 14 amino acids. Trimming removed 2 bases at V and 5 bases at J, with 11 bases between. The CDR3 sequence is CASSLTPRGDTQYF. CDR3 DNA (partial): TGTGCCAGCAGCTTAACCCCTCGAGGAGATACG.

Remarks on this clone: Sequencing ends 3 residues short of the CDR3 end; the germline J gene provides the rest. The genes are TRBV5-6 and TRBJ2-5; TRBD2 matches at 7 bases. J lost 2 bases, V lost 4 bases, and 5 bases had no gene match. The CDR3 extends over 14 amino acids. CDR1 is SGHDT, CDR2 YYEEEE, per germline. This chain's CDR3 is CASSGGVSQETQYF. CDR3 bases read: TGTGCCAGCAGCGGGGGGGTAAGTCAAGAGACC. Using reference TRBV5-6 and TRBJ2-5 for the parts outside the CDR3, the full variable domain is DAGVTQSPTHLIKTRGQQVTLRCSPKSGHDTVSWYQQALGQGPQFIFQYYEEEERQRGNFPDRFSGHQFPNYSSELNVNALLLGDSALYLCASSGGVSQETQYFGPGTRLLVL.

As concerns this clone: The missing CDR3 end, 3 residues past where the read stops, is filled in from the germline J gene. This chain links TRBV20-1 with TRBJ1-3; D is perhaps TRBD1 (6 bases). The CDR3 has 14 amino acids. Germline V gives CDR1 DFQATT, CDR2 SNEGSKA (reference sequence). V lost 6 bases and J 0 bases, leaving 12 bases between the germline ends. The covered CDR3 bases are TGCAGTGCAAAGGACAGCTCCTCTGGAAACACC. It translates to CSAKDSSSGNT. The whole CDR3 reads CSAKDSSSGNTIYF.

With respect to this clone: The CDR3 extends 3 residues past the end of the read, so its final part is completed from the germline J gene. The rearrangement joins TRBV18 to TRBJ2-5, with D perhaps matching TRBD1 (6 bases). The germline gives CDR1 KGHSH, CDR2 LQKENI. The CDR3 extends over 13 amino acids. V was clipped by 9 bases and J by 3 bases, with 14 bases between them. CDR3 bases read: TGTGCCAGTCTGGACAGACAGAAAGAGACC. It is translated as CASLDRQKET. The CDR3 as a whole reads CASLDRQKETQYF.

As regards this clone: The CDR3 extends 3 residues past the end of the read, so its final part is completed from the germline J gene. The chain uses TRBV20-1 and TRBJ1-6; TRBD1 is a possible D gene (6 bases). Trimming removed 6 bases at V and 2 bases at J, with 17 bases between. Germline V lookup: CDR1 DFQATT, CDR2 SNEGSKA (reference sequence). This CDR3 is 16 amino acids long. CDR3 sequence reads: CSARTGGATYNSPLHF. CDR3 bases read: TGCAGTGCCCGGACGGGGGGCGCGACCTATAATTCACCC.

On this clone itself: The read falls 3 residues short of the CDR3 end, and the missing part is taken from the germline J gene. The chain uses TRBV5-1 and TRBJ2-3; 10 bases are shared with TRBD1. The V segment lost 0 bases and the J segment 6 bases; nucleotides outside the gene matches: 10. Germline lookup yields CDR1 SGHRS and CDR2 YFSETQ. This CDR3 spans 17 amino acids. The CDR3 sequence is CASSLALGTGAGDTQYF. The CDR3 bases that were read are TGCGCCAGCAGCTTGGCCTTGGGGACAGGGGCGGGGGATACG.

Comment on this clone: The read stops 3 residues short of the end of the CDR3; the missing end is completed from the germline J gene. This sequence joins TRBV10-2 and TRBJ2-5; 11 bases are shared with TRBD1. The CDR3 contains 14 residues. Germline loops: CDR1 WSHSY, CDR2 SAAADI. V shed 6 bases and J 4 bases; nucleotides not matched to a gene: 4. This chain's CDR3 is CASSADRGRETQYF. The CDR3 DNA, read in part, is TGCGCCAGCAGCGCGGACAGGGGGCGAGAGACC.

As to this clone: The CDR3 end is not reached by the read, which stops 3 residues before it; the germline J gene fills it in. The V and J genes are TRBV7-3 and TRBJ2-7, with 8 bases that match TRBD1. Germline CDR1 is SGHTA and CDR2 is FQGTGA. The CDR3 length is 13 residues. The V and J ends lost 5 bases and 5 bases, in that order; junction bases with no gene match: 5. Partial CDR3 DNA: TGTGCCAGCAGCAAGGACAGGGTCGACGAG. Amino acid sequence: CASSKDRVDE. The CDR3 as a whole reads CASSKDRVDEQYF.